Shown below are 25 T cell receptor beta chains from a single sample sequenced in a study of CD8 T cells in ankylosing spondylitis. TCRdb passed the 5' RACE reads through MiXCR, listing each CDR3 protein once. The data contain about 36,000 distinct CDR3 sequences, about an eighth of them seen just once; the ten biggest clones take up more than 25%. Sequenced material: synovial fluid, either unsorted or a sorted T cell fraction (not recorded which). Source of these receptors: a male donor with ankylosing spondylitis.

This clonotype showed up just a few times. The chain uses TRBV4-1 and TRBJ1-2, with 8 bases fitting TRBD1. Trimming at V came to 4 bases and at J to 2 bases, leaving 15 bases not matched to a gene. CDR1 MGHRA and CDR2 YSYEKL come from the germline V gene. The CDR3 length is 18 residues. CDR3 amino acids: CASSPRQGPTSLNYGYTF. The CDR3, as DNA: TGCGCCAGCAGCCCCAGACAGGGGCCAACCTCCCTCAACTATGGCTACACCTTC.

This clonotype was recorded many times. This chain joins TRBV15 and TRBJ2-7, with 10 bases aligning to TRBD2. Germline V gene data show CDR1 as LNHNV and CDR2 as YYDKDF (reference sequence). This CDR3 region has 15 residues. V trimming: 0 bases; J trimming: 3 bases; junction bases outside the gene matches: 2. The CDR3 sequence is CATSRDSSGSYEQYF. The CDR3 DNA follows: TGTGCCACCAGCAGAGATTCTAGCGGGAGCTACGAGCAGTACTTC.

This clonotype was recorded many times. This rearrangement joins TRBV9 to TRBJ1-1; D is unclear. Germline V gene lookup returns CDR1 SGDLS and CDR2 YYNGEE. V was clipped by 6 bases and J by 6 bases, with 18 bases between them. The CDR3 is made up of 14 amino acids. The CDR3 region is CASTSFGVLAEAFF. CDR3 nucleotides: TGTGCCAGCACCTCGTTCGGGGTTTTGGCTGAAGCTTTCTTT.

This clonotype was recorded many times. V gene TRBV5-1 combines with J gene TRBJ2-7; either TRBD1 or TRBD2 may supply D (5 bases each). With 0 bases removed from V and 2 bases from J, the gap between germline ends came to 9 bases. CDR3 length: 14 residues. CDR1 and CDR2 from the germline V gene are SGHRS and YFSETQ. CDR3 coding DNA: TGCGCCAGCAGCTTGGCCCGGGGCACCTACGAGCAGTACTTC. Amino acids: CASSLARGTYEQYF.

This clonotype was seen a few times. The chain has TRBV5-6 and TRBJ2-1; D is perhaps TRBD1 or TRBD2 (5 bases each). The length of the CDR3 is 16 residues. Trimming removed 3 bases at V and 2 bases at J, with 15 bases between. The germline V gene encodes CDR1 SGHDT and CDR2 YYEEEE. The CDR3: CASSSGGWGTYNEQFF. CDR3 nucleotide sequence: TGTGCCAGCAGCTCGGGTGGGTGGGGGACCTACAATGAGCAGTTCTTC. The whole variable domain, remainder taken from reference TRBV5-6 and TRBJ2-1, is DAGVTQSPTHLIKTRGQQVTLRCSPKSGHDTVSWYQQALGQGPQFIFQYYEEEERQRGNFPDRFSGHQFPNYSSELNVNALLLGDSALYLCASSSGGWGTYNEQFFGPGTRLTVL.

The chain uses TRBV7-8 and TRBJ2-7, with a possible D match to TRBD2 (6 bases). The germline gives CDR1 SGHVS, CDR2 FQNEAQ. The CDR3 totals 15 residues. The V gene lost 3 bases and the J gene lost 2 bases, with 14 bases spanning the gap. CDR3 region: CASSLRDGLTYEQYF. The CDR3 DNA is TGTGCCAGCAGCTTGCGGGACGGTCTGACCTACGAGCAGTACTTC.

In this sample, this clonotype turned up many times. The chain couples TRBV27 to TRBJ2-7; the D gene is possibly TRBD1 (6 bases). Germline assignment: CDR1 MNHEY and CDR2 SMNVEV (reference sequence). The CDR3 has 12 amino acids. V lost 5 bases, J lost 5 bases, and 10 bases lay in between. The CDR3 reads CASSPNRDEQYF. For the CDR3, the DNA is TGTGCCAGCAGTCCCAACAGGGACGAGCAGTACTTC.

This clonotype was counted between two and nine times. CDR3 protein: CASSLSGQGVNEQFF. The CDR3 DNA is TGTGCCAGCAGCCTTTCGGGACAGGGGGTCAATGAGCAGTTCTTC. The chain is built from TRBV7-2 and TRBJ2-1; 11 bases are a match to TRBD1. The CDR3 length is 15 residues. The trim removed 5 bases at V and 6 bases at J, leaving 6 bases unmatched. CDR1 is SGHTA and CDR2 is FQGNSA in the germline V gene.

This clonotype has a count of ten or more. This rearrangement joins TRBV11-2 to TRBJ1-5; no clear D. V was pared by 0 bases and J by 1 base, with 7 bases between. The length of the CDR3 is 15 residues. In germline, CDR1 is SGHAT, CDR2 FQNNGV. The CDR3 nucleotides read TGTGCCAGCAGCTTAGAGGGTACGAGCAATCAGCCCCAGCATTTT. Its translation is CASSLEGTSNQPQHF.

This clonotype was recorded a few times. J is TRBJ1-6 and V is TRBV5-6; D is possibly TRBD1 (6 bases). V was shortened by 4 bases and J by 7 bases, with 15 bases between the two germline ends. CDR1 and CDR2 from the germline V gene are SGHDT and YYEEEE. The CDR3 is made up of 15 amino acids. The CDR3 here is CASSHNTGINSPLHF. The CDR3 DNA reads as TGTGCCAGCAGCCATAATACAGGGATAAATTCACCCCTCCACTTT. Supplemented by reference TRBV5-6 and TRBJ1-6, the full variable domain reads DAGVTQSPTHLIKTRGQQVTLRCSPKSGHDTVSWYQQALGQGPQFIFQYYEEEERQRGNFPDRFSGHQFPNYSSELNVNALLLGDSALYLCASSHNTGINSPLHFGNGTRLTVT.

This clonotype has at least ten counts. The genes are TRBV4-1 and TRBJ1-5; tentative D call: TRBD1 (6 bases). The V gene's germline CDR1 is MGHRA and CDR2 YSYEKL. Trimming stripped 4 bases from V and 2 bases from J, with 12 bases between. The CDR3 length is 15 residues. CDR3 bases: TGCGCCAGCAGCCTCGGGCGACAGGGCAATCAGCCCCAGCATTTT. Its protein is CASSLGRQGNQPQHF.

This clonotype showed up just a few times. The chain carries TRBV27 and TRBJ1-5; tentative D call: TRBD1 (5 bases). Germline V lookup: CDR1 MNHEY, CDR2 SMNVEV (reference sequence). The CDR3 spans 18 residues. V lost 4 bases, J lost 1 base, and 20 bases lay in between. The CDR3 region is CASSSPWGVLGSNQPQHF. For the CDR3, the DNA is TGTGCCAGCAGTTCACCATGGGGCGTACTCGGGAGCAATCAGCCCCAGCATTTT.

This clonotype was found many times. This rearrangement joins TRBV28 to TRBJ2-3; 8 bases agree with TRBD2. CDR1 and CDR2 (germline): MDHEN, SYDVKM. V lost 3 bases and J lost 14; bases outside the gene matches: 10. This CDR3 has 13 amino acids. The CDR3 DNA reads TGTGCCAGCAGTTTGGGTAGCGGGGTGACCCGGTATTTT. Amino acid sequence: CASSLGSGVTRYF.

This clonotype turned up a few times. The CDR3 spells CASNNGGDSQPQHF. The CDR3 nucleotides are TGTGCCAGCAACAATGGAGGGGATAGTCAGCCCCAGCATTTT. The chain joins TRBV7-9 to TRBJ1-5; the D gene is possibly TRBD1 (5 bases). The CDR3 is made up of 14 amino acids. V lost 7 bases, J lost 6 bases, and 16 bases lay in between. Per the germline V gene, CDR1 is SEHNR and CDR2 is FQNEAQ (reference sequence).

V gene TRBV27 combines with J gene TRBJ1-4; a weak D match, TRBD1 (6 bases). Between the trimmed V and J ends, which lost 5 bases and 10 bases, there was a span of 20 bases. Germline V gives CDR1 MNHEY, CDR2 SMNVEV (reference sequence). The CDR3 has 15 amino acids. For the CDR3, the DNA is TGTGCCAGCAGTCCCCTTGGACAGACGGGGAGAAAACTGTTTTTT. Translated, it gives CASSPLGQTGRKLFF.

The chain employs TRBV10-3 and TRBJ1-2; D remains unclear. Trimming left V 6 bases short and J 1 base short, with 12 bases between. Germline V gives CDR1 ENHRY, CDR2 SYGVKD. CDR3 length equals 14 residues. The CDR3 loop is CAIRTGADNYGYTF. The CDR3 DNA reads TGTGCCATCAGGACGGGTGCCGATAACTATGGCTACACCTTC.

The V call is TRBV4-3, the J call TRBJ2-1, with D tentatively TRBD2 (6 bases). The CDR3 extends over 16 amino acids. Germline V gene lookup returns CDR1 LGHNA and CDR2 YSLEER. V lost 4 bases and J 4 bases, leaving 17 bases between the germline ends. Here the CDR3 reads CASSPKPSGAYNEQFF. Written as DNA, the CDR3 is TGCGCCAGCAGCCCAAAGCCTTCGGGAGCTTACAATGAGCAGTTCTTC.

The chain combines TRBV9 with TRBJ2-1; 10 positions agree with TRBD2. The V and J ends lost 2 bases and 3 bases, in that order; junction bases with no gene match: 5. The CDR3 length is 16 residues. Germline V gene data show CDR1 as SGDLS and CDR2 as YYNGEE. The CDR3 nucleotides are TGTGCCAGCAGCGTTCCTATAGCGGGGGGCTACAATGAGCAGTTCTTC. Amino acid sequence: CASSVPIAGGYNEQFF. Variable domain in full (rest from reference TRBV9 and TRBJ2-1): DSGVTQTPKHLITATGQRVTLRCSPRSGDLSVYWYQQSLDQGLQFLIQYYNGEERAKGNILERFSAQQFPDLHSELNLSSLELGDSALYFCASSVPIAGGYNEQFFGPGTRLTVL.

The J gene is TRBJ2-7, the V gene TRBV28; D may be TRBD2 (6 bases). This CDR3 has 14 amino acids. Trimming stripped 11 bases from V and 4 bases from J, with 21 bases between. CDR1 and CDR2 from the germline V gene are MDHEN and SYDVKM. The CDR3 DNA sequence: TGTGCCGGGACTCGGTGGGACTCTCCGTACGAGCAGTACTTC. It yields the protein CAGTRWDSPYEQYF.

This sequence joins TRBV6-2 or TRBV6-3 and TRBJ2-7; no reliable D call. The CDR3 has 13 residues. Between the trimmed V and J ends, which lost 7 bases and 5 bases, there was a span of 15 bases. Per the germline V gene, CDR1 is MNHEY and CDR2 is SVGEGT. CDR3: CASNARATDEQYF. The CDR3 coding sequence is TGTGCCAGCAATGCACGGGCCACCGACGAGCAGTACTTC.

This clonotype occurred many times. V and J are TRBV30 and TRBJ2-3; 8 positions match TRBD2. V trimming: 3 bases; J trimming: 8 bases; junction bases outside the gene matches: 10. CDR3 length equals 14 residues. The germline gives CDR1 GTSNPN, CDR2 SVGIG (reference sequence). Written as DNA, the CDR3 is TGTGCCTGGAGGGGAAATAGCGGGACCGCTACGCAGTATTTT. It specifies CAWRGNSGTATQYF. The full variable domain, rest sourced from reference TRBV30 and TRBJ2-3, is SQTIHQWPATLVQPVGSPLSLECTVEGTSNPNLYWYRQAAGRGLQLLFYSVGIGQISSEVPQNLSASRPQDRQFILSSKKLLLSDSGFYLCAWRGNSGTATQYFGPGTRLTVL.

V and J are TRBV4-3 and TRBJ2-3, with D perhaps assigned TRBD1 or TRBD2 (5 bases each). In germline, CDR1 is LGHNA, CDR2 YSLEER. This CDR3 region has 16 residues. Trimming removed 4 bases from V and 4 bases from J, with 18 bases in between. The CDR3 DNA follows: TGCGCCAGCAGCCTCGGGACCTCCGTCCAGGCAGATACGCAGTATTTT. Protein: CASSLGTSVQADTQYF.

Many counts were recorded for this clonotype. The chain combines TRBV4-3 with TRBJ2-5, with D unclear. Trimming pared 1 base from V and 8 bases from J, leaving 17 bases between. This CDR3 has 15 residues. Germline V gene lookup returns CDR1 LGHNA and CDR2 YSLEER. Here the CDR3 reads CASSQVRSPRTTQYF. In DNA form, the CDR3 reads TGCGCCAGCAGCCAAGTACGGAGCCCCCGGACCACCCAGTACTTC.

This clonotype showed up just a few times. The chain combines TRBV20-1 with TRBJ2-6; the match to TRBD1 covers 7 bases. CDR3 length: 16 residues. Trimming at V came to 2 bases and at J to 0 bases, leaving 4 bases not matched to a gene. Germline V gene sequence: CDR1 DFQATT, CDR2 SNEGSKA (reference sequence). In DNA form, the CDR3 reads TGCAGTGCTAGAAAAGACAGGGTCTCTGGGGCCAACGTCCTGACTTTC. This codes for CSARKDRVSGANVLTF.

The chain links TRBV7-3 to TRBJ1-2; D perhaps matches TRBD1 (6 bases). Trimming removed 2 bases at V and 4 bases at J, with 14 bases between. The germline CDR1 and CDR2 sequences are SGHTA and FQGTGA. The CDR3 consists of 15 residues. CDR3 residues: CASSLSRGLRYGYTF. The CDR3 bases are TGTGCCAGCAGCTTATCCCGGGGGCTCCGCTATGGCTACACCTTC.